This is a list of T cell receptor beta chains from one sample in a study of blood T cell repertoires in COVID-19. Sequencing used immunoSEQ multiplex PCR; TCRdb keeps in-frame clones, though not all of them. The sample lists under 200,000 clones, roughly 87% seen once, with more than 6.5% in the top ten. The sequenced sample consisted of PBMCs or T cells enriched from blood (not recorded which). The origin of the receptors is a woman in her forties or fifties who had recovered from COVID-19. CDR3s include the opening cysteine and the closing phenylalanine or tryptophan. D genes are given only for firm matches. Clone size appears in some rows only: once, few, many, or a class for an expanded clone.

D	J	size	V	DNA	CDR3
NA	TRBJ1-3	NA	TRBV5-1	TGCGCCAGCAGCAAAGGCGGGACCCCTGGAAACACCATATATTTT	CASSKGGTPGNTIYF
TRBD1	TRBJ1-5	NA	TRBV27	TGTGCCAGCAGGGGACAGGGGATTCAGCCCCAGCATTTT	CASRGQGIQPQHF
TRBD1	TRBJ2-3	once	TRBV5-6	TGTGCCAGCAGCCTTCGGGGGACAGGAGCGGATACGCAGTATTTT	CASSLRGTGADTQYF
TRBD2	TRBJ2-3	NA	TRBV5-1	TGCGCCAGCAATAAGCGGGGGCGAGTGGAGGATACGCAGTATTTT	CASNKRGRVEDTQYF
NA	TRBJ2-5	NA	TRBV28	TGTGCCAGCAGCCCCAGGGTTACGGAGACCCAGTACTTC	CASSPRVTETQYF
NA	TRBJ2-2	NA	TRBV7-2	TGTGCCAGCAGGCCCACGGGAGTTCTCACCGGGGAGCTGTTTTTT	CASRPTGVLTGELFF
TRBD2	TRBJ2-1	NA	TRBV2	TGTGCCAGCAGTGGCCAGCTTTCTAGCGGTCTTAGCTCCTACAATGAGCAGTTCTTC	CASSGQLSSGLSSYNEQFF
NA	TRBJ1-6	NA	TRBV7-2	TGTGCCAGCAGCCCCAATCCTAATTCATCCCTCCACTTT	CASSPNPNSSLHF
NA	TRBJ2-1	NA	TRBV4-1	TGCGCCAGCAGCCAAGCAGCGGTAAGCTCCTACAATGAGCAGTTCTTC	CASSQAAVSSYNEQFF
TRBD1	TRBJ1-5	NA	TRBV20-1	TGCAGTGCTAGTGAGGACAGGGGGCAGTGGCAGCCCCAGCATTTT	CSASEDRGQWQPQHF
NA	TRBJ1-2	once	TRBV4-3	TGCGCCAGCAGCCAAGCCAAGGCGGCTAACTATGGCTACACCTTC	CASSQAKAANYGYTF
NA	TRBJ2-3	NA	TRBV27	TGTGCCAGCAGTCCGCGGACAGTTACGACCACAGATACGCAGTATTTT	CASSPRTVTTTDTQYF
TRBD2	TRBJ2-2	once	TRBV5-1	TGCGCCAGCAGCTTGTTGTCGGGACTAGGGGGAACCGGGGAGCTGTTTTTT	CASSLLSGLGGTGELFF
NA	TRBJ2-5	NA	TRBV7-2	TGTGCCAGCGGGGGGTGGCCGGGAGAGACCCAGTACTTC	CASGGWPGETQYF
TRBD2	TRBJ2-3	NA	TRBV24-1	TGTGCCACCTGGTCCGGACTAGCGGGAGTGGTGTTAAATAGCACAGATACGCAGTATTTT	CATWSGLAGVVLNSTDTQYF
TRBD1	TRBJ2-1	NA	TRBV5-1	TGCGCCAGCAGCGAAGCTCGGGACAGGGGGCATGAGCAGTTCTTC	CASSEARDRGHEQFF
TRBD1	TRBJ2-1	NA	TRBV7-2	TGTGCCAGCAGCCCTGACAGGGTTAATGAGCAGTTCTTC	CASSPDRVNEQFF
TRBD1	TRBJ2-5	NA	TRBV29-1	TGCAGCGTCGCAAGGACAGGGAGAGAAGAGACCCAGTACTTC	CSVARTGREETQYF
NA	TRBJ1-6	once	TRBV30	TGTGCCTGGAGTGCCGGGACAACGAGCTCCTATAATTCACCCCTCCACTTT	CAWSAGTTSSYNSPLHF
TRBD1	TRBJ2-3	NA	TRBV6-5	TGTGCCAGCAGTTACCCTGGACAGGGAACGCAGTATTTT	CASSYPGQGTQYF
NA	TRBJ2-5	once	TRBV7-8	TGTGCCAGCAGCCTCCAGGATCCGGAGACCCAGTACTTC	CASSLQDPETQYF
TRBD2	TRBJ2-7	NA	TRBV4-1	TGCGCCAGCAGCCCAACGTGGACTAGCGGGAGCTACGAGCAGTACTTC	CASSPTWTSGSYEQYF
TRBD1	TRBJ1-1	NA	TRBV3-1/TRBV3-2	TGTGCCAGCAGTTACAGGGGTGCCACTGAAGCTTTCTTT	CASSYRGATEAFF
NA	TRBJ2-3	NA	TRBV9	TGTGCCAGCAGTATCACAGATACGCAGTATTTT	CASSITDTQYF
TRBD2	TRBJ2-1	NA	TRBV19	TGTGCCAGTAGCGCCACTGGGACTAGCGGGAGTCGGTCCTACAATGAGCAGTTCTTC	CASSATGTSGSRSYNEQFF
NA	TRBJ1-2	once	TRBV5-8	TGTGCCAGCAGCTTACAGGGAGCTAACTATGGCTACACCTTC	CASSLQGANYGYTF
TRBD1	TRBJ2-2	NA	TRBV7-9	TGTGCCAGCAGCTTCAAGACAGGGTTCCCCGGGGAGCTGTTTTTT	CASSFKTGFPGELFF
NA	TRBJ1-1	once	TRBV27	TGTGCCAGCAGTTTGCATAGGGGGTGGAGAACTGAAGCTTTCTTT	CASSLHRGWRTEAFF
NA	TRBJ1-1	NA	TRBV21-1	TGTGCCAGCAGCAAGCCCGGGACAGCGAACACTGAAGCTTTCTTT	CASSKPGTANTEAFF